Listed below are T cell receptor beta chains from one sample, sequenced in a study of blood T cell repertoires in COVID-19. Sequencing was performed with immunoSEQ multiplex PCR; in TCRdb, only in-frame clones are kept and a portion is missing. The sample has about 330,000 clones; around 87% are singletons. The specimen was PBMCs or T cells enriched from blood (not recorded which). These receptors came from a woman under 40 who had recovered from COVID-19. Both conserved end residues are part of each CDR3. Fields, in order: CDR3 protein, CDR3 DNA, D gene, V gene, J gene, clone size. D genes are given only for firm matches. Not all rows give a size; the values are once, few, many and, for expanded clones, a class.

CDR3aa: CASSLDRILYEQYF
CDR3nt: TGTGCCAGCAGCTTGGACAGGATTCTCTACGAGCAGTACTTC
d_gene: .
v_gene: TRBV5-6
j_gene: TRBJ2-7
abundance: .

CDR3aa: CASSLERGQGLQETQYF
CDR3nt: TGCGCCAGCAGCCTGGAGAGGGGACAGGGTCTCCAAGAGACCCAGTACTTC
d_gene: TRBD1
v_gene: TRBV5-1
j_gene: TRBJ2-5
abundance: .

CDR3aa: CASSLRGNIQYF
CDR3nt: TGTGCCAGCAGCTTGAGGGGAAACATTCAGTACTTC
d_gene: .
v_gene: TRBV5-4
j_gene: TRBJ2-4
abundance: few

CDR3aa: CASSLGVPGKLFF
CDR3nt: TGTGCCAGCAGCTTGGGTGTACCAGGAAAACTGTTTTTT
d_gene: .
v_gene: TRBV5-4
j_gene: TRBJ1-4
abundance: .

CDR3aa: CASSLLTGHNEKLFF
CDR3nt: TGTGCCAGCAGCTTGTTAACAGGACATAATGAAAAACTGTTTTTT
d_gene: .
v_gene: TRBV5-4
j_gene: TRBJ1-4
abundance: .

CDR3aa: CAWAPPWGAETQYF
CDR3nt: TGTGCCTGGGCTCCACCATGGGGAGCAGAGACCCAGTACTTC
d_gene: .
v_gene: TRBV30
j_gene: TRBJ2-5
abundance: few

CDR3aa: CASRGQGAVGELFF
CDR3nt: TGCGCCAGCAGGGGACAGGGGGCTGTCGGGGAGCTGTTTTTT
d_gene: TRBD1
v_gene: TRBV10-2
j_gene: TRBJ2-2
abundance: .

CDR3aa: CSASPSAGYGTDTQYF
CDR3nt: TGCAGTGCTAGTCCGTCCGCAGGTTACGGCACAGATACGCAGTATTTT
d_gene: .
v_gene: TRBV20-1
j_gene: TRBJ2-3
abundance: once

CDR3aa: CASSQGGRAYEQYF
CDR3nt: TGTGCCAGCAGCCAAGGGGGCCGAGCCTACGAGCAGTACTTC
d_gene: .
v_gene: TRBV4-2
j_gene: TRBJ2-7
abundance: .

CDR3aa: CASTPDRGYEQYF
CDR3nt: TGTGCCAGCACTCCCGACAGGGGTTACGAGCAGTACTTC
d_gene: TRBD1
v_gene: TRBV6-6
j_gene: TRBJ2-7
abundance: once

CDR3aa: CASSRTSNTEAFF
CDR3nt: TGTGCCAGCAGCCGAACTTCGAACACTGAAGCTTTCTTT
d_gene: .
v_gene: TRBV6-2/TRBV6-3
j_gene: TRBJ1-1
abundance: .

CDR3aa: CASSMSLWGRVTDTQYF
CDR3nt: TGTGCCAGTAGTATGTCTCTATGGGGCAGGGTTACAGATACGCAGTATTTT
d_gene: .
v_gene: TRBV19
j_gene: TRBJ2-3
abundance: .

CDR3aa: CATSDLRSRERADTQYF
CDR3nt: TGTGCCACCAGTGATTTGAGGTCCAGGGAAAGGGCCGATACGCAGTATTTT
d_gene: .
v_gene: TRBV24-1
j_gene: TRBJ2-3
abundance: .

CDR3aa: CATSDPGGEGETQYF
CDR3nt: TGTGCCACCAGTGACCCGGGGGGGGAGGGAGAGACCCAGTACTTC
d_gene: TRBD2
v_gene: TRBV24-1
j_gene: TRBJ2-5
abundance: once

CDR3aa: CAISGRDSDWEQFF
CDR3nt: TGTGCCATCAGTGGGCGGGACTCCGATTGGGAGCAGTTCTTC
d_gene: .
v_gene: TRBV10-3
j_gene: TRBJ2-1
abundance: .

CDR3aa: CASSSGQGLGYEQYF
CDR3nt: TGTGCCAGCAGCTCAGGACAGGGGTTAGGGTACGAGCAGTACTTC
d_gene: TRBD1
v_gene: TRBV11-2
j_gene: TRBJ2-7
abundance: .

CDR3aa: CASSSPTPNTEAFF
CDR3nt: TGTGCCAGCAGTTCCCCGACACCGAACACTGAAGCTTTCTTT
d_gene: .
v_gene: TRBV6-5
j_gene: TRBJ1-1
abundance: .

CDR3aa: CASSLAQDRGMGGYTF
CDR3nt: TGTGCCAGCAGCTTAGCGCAAGACAGGGGAATGGGTGGCTACACCTTC
d_gene: TRBD1
v_gene: TRBV7-8
j_gene: TRBJ1-2
abundance: .

CDR3aa: CASSTGTGGTEAFF
CDR3nt: TGCGCCAGCAGCACCGGGACAGGGGGCACTGAAGCTTTCTTT
d_gene: TRBD1
v_gene: TRBV5-1
j_gene: TRBJ1-1
abundance: .

CDR3aa: CASSKDRGHIYGYTF
CDR3nt: TGTGCCAGCAGTAAGGACAGGGGGCACATTTATGGCTACACCTTC
d_gene: TRBD1
v_gene: TRBV2
j_gene: TRBJ1-2
abundance: .

CDR3aa: CASSPRQGLGGANVLTF
CDR3nt: TGTGCCAGCAGCCCTAGACAGGGGTTGGGAGGGGCCAACGTCCTGACTTTC
d_gene: TRBD1
v_gene: TRBV7-8
j_gene: TRBJ2-6
abundance: .

CDR3aa: CASSPRGGDSGNYGYTF
CDR3nt: TGTGCCAGCTCCCCGAGAGGTGGGGACAGCGGTAACTATGGCTACACCTTC
d_gene: TRBD1
v_gene: TRBV18
j_gene: TRBJ1-2
abundance: .

CDR3aa: CASSLAVGRPREGYTF
CDR3nt: TGTGCCAGCAGCTTAGCAGTGGGCCGCCCCAGAGAGGGCTACACCTTC
d_gene: .
v_gene: TRBV11-2
j_gene: TRBJ1-2
abundance: .

CDR3aa: CAWSPDLAYEQYF
CDR3nt: TGTGCCTGGAGTCCCGACCTAGCTTACGAGCAGTACTTC
d_gene: .
v_gene: TRBV30
j_gene: TRBJ2-7
abundance: .

CDR3aa: CASSQEDRGAYGYTF
CDR3nt: TGTGCCAGCAGCCAAGAGGACAGGGGTGCCTATGGCTACACCTTC
d_gene: TRBD1
v_gene: TRBV4-2
j_gene: TRBJ1-2
abundance: .

CDR3aa: CASSVGGGAGADTQYF
CDR3nt: TGTGCCAGCAGCGTAGGGGGAGGGGCCGGGGCAGATACGCAGTATTTT
d_gene: TRBD2
v_gene: TRBV9
j_gene: TRBJ2-3
abundance: .

CDR3aa: CASSYTGESQPQHF
CDR3nt: TGTGCCAGCAGTTATACAGGGGAGAGTCAGCCCCAGCATTTT
d_gene: TRBD1
v_gene: TRBV6-5
j_gene: TRBJ1-5
abundance: once

CDR3aa: CSVGFGETQYF
CDR3nt: TGCAGCGTTGGTTTCGGAGAGACCCAGTACTTC
d_gene: .
v_gene: TRBV29-1
j_gene: TRBJ2-5
abundance: .

CDR3aa: CASSSETGTEDYGYTF
CDR3nt: TGTGCCAGCAGCTCAGAGACAGGGACAGAAGACTATGGCTACACCTTC
d_gene: TRBD1
v_gene: TRBV13
j_gene: TRBJ1-2
abundance: .

CDR3aa: CASRPTDRAYGYTF
CDR3nt: TGTGCCAGCAGACCCACCGACAGGGCTTATGGCTACACCTTC
d_gene: TRBD1
v_gene: TRBV6-5
j_gene: TRBJ1-2
abundance: .

CDR3aa: CASSFEQGWGNSPLHF
CDR3nt: TGTGCCAGCAGTTTCGAACAGGGGTGGGGTAATTCACCCCTCCACTTT
d_gene: TRBD1
v_gene: TRBV27
j_gene: TRBJ1-6
abundance: .

CDR3aa: CASSHADRPYGYTF
CDR3nt: TGCGCCAGCAGCCACGCGGACAGACCCTATGGCTACACCTTC
d_gene: .
v_gene: TRBV4-3
j_gene: TRBJ1-2
abundance: once

CDR3aa: CASSSPGQGIGNTIYF
CDR3nt: TGTGCCAGCAGCTCCCCGGGACAGGGGATTGGAAACACCATATATTTT
d_gene: TRBD1
v_gene: TRBV9
j_gene: TRBJ1-3
abundance: .

CDR3aa: CASSWGMDIEKLFF
CDR3nt: TGTGCCAGCAGCTGGGGTATGGACATTGAAAAACTGTTTTTT
d_gene: .
v_gene: TRBV7-9
j_gene: TRBJ1-4
abundance: .

CDR3aa: CAVHRELNTEAFF
CDR3nt: TGTGCCGTACACAGGGAGTTGAACACTGAAGCTTTCTTT
d_gene: .
v_gene: TRBV6-5
j_gene: TRBJ1-1
abundance: .

CDR3aa: CASGTGVNGHGYTF
CDR3nt: TGTGCCAGCGGGACAGGGGTGAATGGGCATGGCTACACCTTC
d_gene: TRBD1
v_gene: TRBV28
j_gene: TRBJ1-2
abundance: .

CDR3aa: CAWIAGGQETQYF
CDR3nt: TGTGCCTGGATAGCGGGGGGGCAAGAGACCCAGTACTTC
d_gene: TRBD2
v_gene: TRBV30
j_gene: TRBJ2-5
abundance: .

CDR3aa: CASSFPSGGQDTQYF
CDR3nt: TGTGCCAGCAGCTTTCCTAGCGGGGGGCAGGATACGCAGTATTTT
d_gene: TRBD2
v_gene: TRBV7-9
j_gene: TRBJ2-3
abundance: .

CDR3aa: CASSPRGFTEAFF
CDR3nt: TGTGCCAGCAGCCCCCGGGGTTTCACTGAAGCTTTCTTT
d_gene: .
v_gene: TRBV9
j_gene: TRBJ1-1
abundance: .

CDR3aa: CASRITGVFPYEQYF
CDR3nt: TGTGCCAGCAGGATCACAGGGGTCTTCCCCTACGAGCAGTACTTC
d_gene: TRBD1
v_gene: TRBV7-2
j_gene: TRBJ2-7
abundance: few

CDR3aa: CASSLGDRGRESYNEQFF
CDR3nt: TGTGCCAGCAGCTTGGGGGACAGGGGGAGAGAGTCCTACAATGAGCAGTTCTTC
d_gene: TRBD1
v_gene: TRBV11-3
j_gene: TRBJ2-1
abundance: few

CDR3aa: CASSLSIGTTPYEQYF
CDR3nt: TGTGCCAGCAGCTTGTCGATCGGGACTACGCCTTACGAGCAGTACTTC
d_gene: TRBD2
v_gene: TRBV5-5
j_gene: TRBJ2-7
abundance: once

CDR3aa: CASRWGGLTEAFF
CDR3nt: TGTGCCAGCAGGTGGGGGGGACTTACTGAAGCTTTCTTT
d_gene: .
v_gene: TRBV9
j_gene: TRBJ1-1
abundance: .

CDR3aa: CASSIRDKNTEAFF
CDR3nt: TGTGCCAGTAGTATAAGGGACAAGAACACTGAAGCTTTCTTT
d_gene: .
v_gene: TRBV19
j_gene: TRBJ1-1
abundance: .

CDR3aa: CASSTLTDVNSPLHF
CDR3nt: TGTGCCAGTAGTACCCTGACAGACGTAAATTCACCCCTCCACTTT
d_gene: .
v_gene: TRBV19
j_gene: TRBJ1-6
abundance: .

CDR3aa: CASKTRVSPLHF
CDR3nt: TGTGCCAGTAAAACCAGGGTATCACCCCTCCACTTT
d_gene: .
v_gene: TRBV2
j_gene: TRBJ1-6
abundance: .

CDR3aa: CASSRTFDTEAFF
CDR3nt: TGTGCCAGCAGCCGGACATTTGATACTGAAGCTTTCTTT
d_gene: .
v_gene: TRBV7-3
j_gene: TRBJ1-1
abundance: .

CDR3aa: CASSEVDGGARHYEQYF
CDR3nt: TGTGCCAGCAGTGAAGTGGACGGTGGGGCCAGACACTACGAGCAGTACTTC
d_gene: .
v_gene: TRBV6-1
j_gene: TRBJ2-7
abundance: .

CDR3aa: CASGQGAGYGYTF
CDR3nt: TGCGCCAGCGGGCAGGGGGCTGGCTATGGCTACACCTTC
d_gene: TRBD1
v_gene: TRBV5-1
j_gene: TRBJ1-2
abundance: .

CDR3aa: CASSEKSAGELFF
CDR3nt: TGTGCCAGCAGTGAGAAATCGGCCGGGGAGCTGTTTTTT
d_gene: .
v_gene: TRBV6-1
j_gene: TRBJ2-2
abundance: .

CDR3aa: CASSIRQGAIITEAFF
CDR3nt: TGTGCCAGTAGTATTCGTCAGGGGGCTATTATCACTGAAGCTTTCTTT
d_gene: TRBD1
v_gene: TRBV19
j_gene: TRBJ1-1
abundance: .

CDR3aa: CASSQDSQDSGNTIYF
CDR3nt: TGCGCCAGCAGCCAAGATTCGCAGGACTCTGGAAACACCATATATTTT
d_gene: .
v_gene: TRBV4-3
j_gene: TRBJ1-3
abundance: .

CDR3aa: CASSFLGRGQPQHF
CDR3nt: TGTGCCAGCAGTTTTCTTGGGAGGGGTCAGCCCCAGCATTTT
d_gene: .
v_gene: TRBV7-9
j_gene: TRBJ1-5
abundance: .

CDR3aa: CASSQERAGNTIYF
CDR3nt: TGTGCCAGCAGCCAAGAACGGGCTGGAAACACCATATATTTT
d_gene: .
v_gene: TRBV4-2
j_gene: TRBJ1-3
abundance: few

CDR3aa: CASSQRAGNTIYF
CDR3nt: TGCGCCAGCAGCCAGAGAGCTGGAAACACCATATATTTT
d_gene: .
v_gene: TRBV4-3
j_gene: TRBJ1-3
abundance: .

CDR3aa: CASSLGALDTQYF
CDR3nt: TGTGCCAGCAGCTTAGGGGCTCTGGATACGCAGTATTTT
d_gene: .
v_gene: TRBV11-2
j_gene: TRBJ2-3
abundance: .